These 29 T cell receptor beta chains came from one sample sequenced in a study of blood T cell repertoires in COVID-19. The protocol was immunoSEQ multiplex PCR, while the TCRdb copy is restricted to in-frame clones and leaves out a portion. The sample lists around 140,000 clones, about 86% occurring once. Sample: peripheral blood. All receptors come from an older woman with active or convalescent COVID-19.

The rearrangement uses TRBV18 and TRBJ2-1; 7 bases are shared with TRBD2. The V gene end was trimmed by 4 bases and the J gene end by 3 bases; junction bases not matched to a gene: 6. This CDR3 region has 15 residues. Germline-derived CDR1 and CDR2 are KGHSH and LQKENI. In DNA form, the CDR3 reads TGTGCCAGCTCACAGGGTCTAGCGGACTACAATGAGCAGTTCTTC. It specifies CASSQGLADYNEQFF.

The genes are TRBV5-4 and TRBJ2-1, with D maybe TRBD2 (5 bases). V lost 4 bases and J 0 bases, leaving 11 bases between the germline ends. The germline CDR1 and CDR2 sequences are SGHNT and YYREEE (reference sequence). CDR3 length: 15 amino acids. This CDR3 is CASSRRTDSYNEQFF. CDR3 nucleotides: TGTGCCAGCAGCCGGAGGACTGACTCCTACAATGAGCAGTTCTTC.

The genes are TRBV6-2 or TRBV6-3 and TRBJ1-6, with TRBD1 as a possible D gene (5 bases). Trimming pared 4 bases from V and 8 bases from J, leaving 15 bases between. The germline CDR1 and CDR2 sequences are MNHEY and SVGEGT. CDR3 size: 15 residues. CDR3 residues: CASSSPGQGDSPLHF. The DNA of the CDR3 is TGTGCCAGCAGTTCACCCGGACAAGGGGATTCACCCCTCCACTTT.

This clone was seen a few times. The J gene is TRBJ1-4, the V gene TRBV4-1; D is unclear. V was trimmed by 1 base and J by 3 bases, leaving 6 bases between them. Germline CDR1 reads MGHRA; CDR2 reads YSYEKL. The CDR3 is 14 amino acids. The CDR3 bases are TGCGCCAGCAGCCAAGGAGAATCTAATGAAAAACTGTTTTTT. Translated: CASSQGESNEKLFF.

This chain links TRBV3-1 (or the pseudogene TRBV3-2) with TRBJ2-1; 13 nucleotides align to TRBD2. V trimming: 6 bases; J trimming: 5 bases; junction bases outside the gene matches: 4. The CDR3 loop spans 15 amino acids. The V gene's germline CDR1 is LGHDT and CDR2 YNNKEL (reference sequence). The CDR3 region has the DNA TGTGCCAGCAGGCATACTAGCGGGAGGGACAATGAGCAGTTCTTC. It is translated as CASRHTSGRDNEQFF.

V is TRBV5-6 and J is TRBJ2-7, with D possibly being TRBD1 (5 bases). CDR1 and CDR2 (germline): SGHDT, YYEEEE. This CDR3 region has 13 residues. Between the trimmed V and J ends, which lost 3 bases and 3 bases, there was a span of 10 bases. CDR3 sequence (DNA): TGTGCCAGCAGCTCGGACACGAGCTACGAGCAGTACTTC. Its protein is CASSSDTSYEQYF.

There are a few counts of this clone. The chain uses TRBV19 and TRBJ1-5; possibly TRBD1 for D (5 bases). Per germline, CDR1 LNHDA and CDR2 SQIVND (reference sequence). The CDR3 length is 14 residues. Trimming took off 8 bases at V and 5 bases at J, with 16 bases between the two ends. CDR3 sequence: CASSGLVGDQPQHF. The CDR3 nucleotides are TGTGCCAGTTCGGGTCTCGTAGGGGATCAGCCCCAGCATTTT. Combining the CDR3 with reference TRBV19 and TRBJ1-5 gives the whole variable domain DGGITQSPKYLFRKEGQNVTLSCEQNLNHDAMYWYRQDPGQGLRLIYYSQIVNDFQKGDIAEGYSVSREKKESFPLTVTSAQKNPTAFYLCASSGLVGDQPQHFGDGTRLSIL.

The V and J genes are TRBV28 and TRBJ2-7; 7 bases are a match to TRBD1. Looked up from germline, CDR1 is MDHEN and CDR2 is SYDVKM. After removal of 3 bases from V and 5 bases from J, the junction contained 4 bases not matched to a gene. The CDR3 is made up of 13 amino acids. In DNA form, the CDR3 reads TGTGCCAGCAGTTTCGACAGGGAGAACGAGCAGTACGTC. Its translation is CASSFDRENEQYV.

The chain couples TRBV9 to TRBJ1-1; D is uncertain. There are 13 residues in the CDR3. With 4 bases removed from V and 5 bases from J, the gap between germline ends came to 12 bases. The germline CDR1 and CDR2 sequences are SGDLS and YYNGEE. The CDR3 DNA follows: TGTGCCAGCAGCATCCACAGCGGGACTGAAGCTTTCTTT. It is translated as CASSIHSGTEAFF.

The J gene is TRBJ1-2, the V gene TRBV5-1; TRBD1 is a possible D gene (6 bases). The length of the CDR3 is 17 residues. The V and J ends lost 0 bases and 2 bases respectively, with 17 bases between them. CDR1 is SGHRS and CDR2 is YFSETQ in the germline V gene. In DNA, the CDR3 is TGCGCCAGCAGCTTGGGGTATAGGGGACAAAGGAACTATGGCTACACCTTC. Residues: CASSLGYRGQRNYGYTF. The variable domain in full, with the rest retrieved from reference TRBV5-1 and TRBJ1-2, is KAGVTQTPRYLIKTRGQQVTLSCSPISGHRSVSWYQQTPGQGLQFLFEYFSETQRNKGNFPGRFSGRQFSNSRSEMNVSTLELGDSALYLCASSLGYRGQRNYGYTFGSGTRLTVV.

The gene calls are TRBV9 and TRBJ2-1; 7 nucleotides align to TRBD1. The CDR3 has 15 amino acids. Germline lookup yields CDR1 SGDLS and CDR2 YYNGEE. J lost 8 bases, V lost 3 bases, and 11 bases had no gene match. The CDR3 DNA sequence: TGTGCCAGCAGCGCCCGACAGGGATCCCCTCATGAGCAGTTCTTC. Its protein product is CASSARQGSPHEQFF.

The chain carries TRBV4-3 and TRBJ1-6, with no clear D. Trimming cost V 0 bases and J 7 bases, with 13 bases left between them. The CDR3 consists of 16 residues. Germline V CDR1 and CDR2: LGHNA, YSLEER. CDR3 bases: TGCGCCAGCAGCCAAGATGTATCCACAGTAAATTCACCCCTCCACTTT. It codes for CASSQDVSTVNSPLHF.

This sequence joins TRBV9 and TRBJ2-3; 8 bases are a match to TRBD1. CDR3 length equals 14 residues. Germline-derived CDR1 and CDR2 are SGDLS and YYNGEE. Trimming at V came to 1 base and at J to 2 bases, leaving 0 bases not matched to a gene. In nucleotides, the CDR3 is TGTGCCAGCAGCGTACAGGGGGCCACAGATACGCAGTATTTT. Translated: CASSVQGATDTQYF.

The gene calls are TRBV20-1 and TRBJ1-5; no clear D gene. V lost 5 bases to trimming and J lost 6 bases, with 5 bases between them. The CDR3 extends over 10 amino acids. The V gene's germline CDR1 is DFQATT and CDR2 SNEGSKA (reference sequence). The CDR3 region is CSAAGQPQHF. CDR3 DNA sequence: TGCAGTGCTGCGGGTCAGCCCCAGCATTTT.

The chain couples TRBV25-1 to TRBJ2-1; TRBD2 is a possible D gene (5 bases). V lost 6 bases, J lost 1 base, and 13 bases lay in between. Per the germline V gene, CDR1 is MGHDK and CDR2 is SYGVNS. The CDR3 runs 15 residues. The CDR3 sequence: CASSEDSRSYNEQFF. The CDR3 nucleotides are TGTGCCAGCAGCGAGGACTCGCGGTCCTACAATGAGCAGTTCTTC.

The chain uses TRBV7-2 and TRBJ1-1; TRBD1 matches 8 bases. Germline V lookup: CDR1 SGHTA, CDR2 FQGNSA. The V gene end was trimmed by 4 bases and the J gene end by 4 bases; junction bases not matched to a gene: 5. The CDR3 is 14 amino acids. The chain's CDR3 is CASSSGQVGTEAFF. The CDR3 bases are TGTGCCAGCAGCTCGGGACAGGTCGGCACTGAAGCTTTCTTT.

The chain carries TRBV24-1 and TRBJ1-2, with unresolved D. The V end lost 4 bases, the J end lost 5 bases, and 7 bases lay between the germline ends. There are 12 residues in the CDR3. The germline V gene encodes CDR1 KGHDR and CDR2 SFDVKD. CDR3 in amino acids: CATSDERYGYTF. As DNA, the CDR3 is TGTGCCACCAGTGACGAGAGGTATGGCTACACCTTC.

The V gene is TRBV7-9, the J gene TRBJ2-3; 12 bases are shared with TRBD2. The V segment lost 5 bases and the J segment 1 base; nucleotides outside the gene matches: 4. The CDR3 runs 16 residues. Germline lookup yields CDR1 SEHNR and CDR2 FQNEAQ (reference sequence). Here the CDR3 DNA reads TGTGCCAGCAGCCGACTAGCGGGGGCCCGCACAGATACGCAGTATTTT. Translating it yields CASSRLAGARTDTQYF.

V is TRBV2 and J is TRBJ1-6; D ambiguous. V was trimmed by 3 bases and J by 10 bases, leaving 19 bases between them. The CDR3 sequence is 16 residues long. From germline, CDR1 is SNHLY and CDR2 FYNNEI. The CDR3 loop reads CASSDKGRELNSPLHF. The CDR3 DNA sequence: TGTGCCAGCAGTGATAAAGGCCGGGAACTCAACTCACCCCTCCACTTT.

The CDR3 bases are TGTGCCAGCAGCCAAGGGGATGGAGGGCACACTGAAGCTTTCTTT. Translated, it gives CASSQGDGGHTEAFF. V usage is TRBV3-1 (or the pseudogene TRBV3-2) and J usage is TRBJ1-1; no firm D call. There are 15 residues in the CDR3. Germline CDR1 reads LGHDT; CDR2 reads YNNKEL (reference sequence). Between the trimmed V and J ends, which lost 1 base and 3 bases, there was a span of 12 bases.

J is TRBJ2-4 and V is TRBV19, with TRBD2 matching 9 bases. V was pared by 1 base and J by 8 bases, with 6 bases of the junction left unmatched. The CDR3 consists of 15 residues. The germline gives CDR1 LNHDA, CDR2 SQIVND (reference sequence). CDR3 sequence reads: CASSIGQAGGDIQYF. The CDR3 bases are TGTGCCAGTAGTATAGGGCAAGCGGGGGGCGACATTCAGTACTTC.

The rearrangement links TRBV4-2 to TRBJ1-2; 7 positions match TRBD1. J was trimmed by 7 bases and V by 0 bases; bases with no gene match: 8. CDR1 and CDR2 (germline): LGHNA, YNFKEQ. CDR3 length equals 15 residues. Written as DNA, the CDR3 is TGTGCCAGCAGCCAAGAAGATGTGACAGGGCTTGGCTACACCTTC. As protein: CASSQEDVTGLGYTF.

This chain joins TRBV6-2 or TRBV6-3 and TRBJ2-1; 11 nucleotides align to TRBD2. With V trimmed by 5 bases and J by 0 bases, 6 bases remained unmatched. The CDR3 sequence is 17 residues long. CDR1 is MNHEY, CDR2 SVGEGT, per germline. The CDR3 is CASSAPGLAASYNEQFF. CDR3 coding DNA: TGTGCCAGCAGTGCACCGGGACTAGCGGCCTCCTACAATGAGCAGTTCTTC.

In nucleotides, the CDR3 is TGTGCCAGCAGTTTATTGGGCCAAAGCAATCAGCCCCAGCATTTT. Translating gives CASSLLGQSNQPQHF. The chain couples TRBV28 to TRBJ1-5, with D unclear. CDR3 size: 15 residues. Germline CDR1 is MDHEN and CDR2 is SYDVKM. The V and J ends lost 1 base and 1 base respectively, with 8 bases between them.

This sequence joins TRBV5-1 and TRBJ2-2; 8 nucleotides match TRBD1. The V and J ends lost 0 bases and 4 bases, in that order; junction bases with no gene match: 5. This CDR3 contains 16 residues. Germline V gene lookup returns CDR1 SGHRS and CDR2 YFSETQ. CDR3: CASSLDPGGLTGELFF. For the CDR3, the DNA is TGCGCCAGCAGCTTGGACCCAGGGGGCCTCACCGGGGAGCTGTTTTTT.

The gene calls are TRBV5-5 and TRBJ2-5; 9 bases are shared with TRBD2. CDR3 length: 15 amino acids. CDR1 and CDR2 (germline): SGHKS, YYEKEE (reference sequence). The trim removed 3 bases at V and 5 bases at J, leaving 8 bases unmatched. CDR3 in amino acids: CASSSPGLAGETQYF. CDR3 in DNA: TGTGCCAGCAGCTCCCCGGGACTAGCTGGGGAGACCCAGTACTTC.

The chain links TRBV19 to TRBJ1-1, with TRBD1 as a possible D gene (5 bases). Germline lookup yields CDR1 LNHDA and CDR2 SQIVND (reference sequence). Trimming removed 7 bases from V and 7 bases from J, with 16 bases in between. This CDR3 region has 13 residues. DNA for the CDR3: TGTGCCAGTAAGGTTTTTGGGGGGATTGAAGCTTTCTTT. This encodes CASKVFGGIEAFF.

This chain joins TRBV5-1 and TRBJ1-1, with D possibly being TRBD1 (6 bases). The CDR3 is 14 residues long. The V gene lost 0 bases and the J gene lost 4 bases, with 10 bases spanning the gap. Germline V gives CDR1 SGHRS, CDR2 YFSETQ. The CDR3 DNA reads TGCGCCAGCAGCTTGGCCCAGGGGTTCACTGAAGCTTTCTTT. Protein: CASSLAQGFTEAFF.

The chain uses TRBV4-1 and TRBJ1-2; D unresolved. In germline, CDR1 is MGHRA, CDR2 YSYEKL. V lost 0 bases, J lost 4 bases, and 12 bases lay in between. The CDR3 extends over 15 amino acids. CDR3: CASSQEPRYSYGYTF. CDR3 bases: TGCGCCAGCAGCCAAGAGCCGCGGTACTCCTATGGCTACACCTTC.